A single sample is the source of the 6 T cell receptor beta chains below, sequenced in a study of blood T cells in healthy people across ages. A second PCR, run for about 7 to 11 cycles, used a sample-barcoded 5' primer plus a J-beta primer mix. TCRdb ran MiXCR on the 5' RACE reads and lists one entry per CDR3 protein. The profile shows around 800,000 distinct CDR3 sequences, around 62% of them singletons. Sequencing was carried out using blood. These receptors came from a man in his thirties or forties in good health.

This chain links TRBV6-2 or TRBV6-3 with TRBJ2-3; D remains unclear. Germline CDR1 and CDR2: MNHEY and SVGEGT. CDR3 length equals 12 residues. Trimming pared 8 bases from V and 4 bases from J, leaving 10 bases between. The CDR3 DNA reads TGTGCCAGCTTCGACTTGGCAGATACGCAGTATTTT. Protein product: CASFDLADTQYF.

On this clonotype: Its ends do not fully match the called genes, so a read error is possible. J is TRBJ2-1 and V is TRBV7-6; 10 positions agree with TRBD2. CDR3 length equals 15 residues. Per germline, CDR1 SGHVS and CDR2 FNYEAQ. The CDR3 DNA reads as TGTGCCGGCAGCCTCCTAGCGGGGGCCAACAATGAGCAGTTCTTC. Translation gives CAGSLLAGANNEQFF.

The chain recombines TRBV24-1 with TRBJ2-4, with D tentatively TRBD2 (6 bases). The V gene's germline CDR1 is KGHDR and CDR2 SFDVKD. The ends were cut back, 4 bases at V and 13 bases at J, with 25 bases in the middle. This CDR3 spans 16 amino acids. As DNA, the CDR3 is TGTGCCACCAGTGACACACGGGGGTGGCACCACGATGAGCAGTACTTC. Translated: CATSDTRGWHHDEQYF.

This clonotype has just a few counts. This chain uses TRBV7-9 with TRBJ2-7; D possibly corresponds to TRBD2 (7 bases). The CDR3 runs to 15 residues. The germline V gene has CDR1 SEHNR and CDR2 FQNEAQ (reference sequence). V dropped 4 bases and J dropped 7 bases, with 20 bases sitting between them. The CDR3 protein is CASSSRRGAVREQYF. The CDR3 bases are TGTGCCAGCAGCTCAAGACGGGGGGCCGTAAGGGAGCAGTACTTC.

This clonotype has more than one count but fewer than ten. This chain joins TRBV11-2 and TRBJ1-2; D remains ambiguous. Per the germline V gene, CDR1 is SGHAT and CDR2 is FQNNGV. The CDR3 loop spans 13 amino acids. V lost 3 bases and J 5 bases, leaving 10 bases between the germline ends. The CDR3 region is CASSFQSGYGYTF. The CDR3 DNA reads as TGTGCCAGCAGCTTCCAATCCGGTTATGGCTACACCTTC. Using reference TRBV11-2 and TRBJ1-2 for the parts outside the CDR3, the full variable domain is EAGVAQSPRYKIIEKRQSVAFWCNPISGHATLYWYQQILGQGPKLLIQFQNNGVVDDSQLPKDRFSAERLKGVDSTLKIQPAKLEDSAVYLCASSFQSGYGYTFGSGTRLTVV.

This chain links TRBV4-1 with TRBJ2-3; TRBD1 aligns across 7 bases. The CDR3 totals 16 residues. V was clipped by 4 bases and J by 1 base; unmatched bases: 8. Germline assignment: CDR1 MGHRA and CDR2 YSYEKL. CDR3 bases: TGCGCCAGCAGCCTTCACGCTGGACAGGGCACAGATACGCAGTATTTT. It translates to CASSLHAGQGTDTQYF.